This TCR beta chain was retrieved from a study of control samples from healthy donors and cancer patients. TCRdb's table, derived via immunoSEQ multiplex PCR, lists solely in-frame clones and lacks some. This table holds about 26,000 clones, 82% found once. Deletions cut 5 bases from V and 0 bases from J, with 15 bases between. Germline V lookup: CDR1 KGHDR, CDR2 SFDVKD. This CDR3 has 16 residues. The chain employs TRBV24-1 and TRBJ2-5, with D perhaps TRBD2 (6 bases). The clonotype originates from a man aged 55 to 70 with colorectal cancer. Sequences were obtained from PBMCs. The CDR3 nucleotides are TGTGCCACCAGTGGGACTACCGCCGAGTACCAAGAGACCCAGTACTTC. Protein: CATSGTTAEYQETQYF.